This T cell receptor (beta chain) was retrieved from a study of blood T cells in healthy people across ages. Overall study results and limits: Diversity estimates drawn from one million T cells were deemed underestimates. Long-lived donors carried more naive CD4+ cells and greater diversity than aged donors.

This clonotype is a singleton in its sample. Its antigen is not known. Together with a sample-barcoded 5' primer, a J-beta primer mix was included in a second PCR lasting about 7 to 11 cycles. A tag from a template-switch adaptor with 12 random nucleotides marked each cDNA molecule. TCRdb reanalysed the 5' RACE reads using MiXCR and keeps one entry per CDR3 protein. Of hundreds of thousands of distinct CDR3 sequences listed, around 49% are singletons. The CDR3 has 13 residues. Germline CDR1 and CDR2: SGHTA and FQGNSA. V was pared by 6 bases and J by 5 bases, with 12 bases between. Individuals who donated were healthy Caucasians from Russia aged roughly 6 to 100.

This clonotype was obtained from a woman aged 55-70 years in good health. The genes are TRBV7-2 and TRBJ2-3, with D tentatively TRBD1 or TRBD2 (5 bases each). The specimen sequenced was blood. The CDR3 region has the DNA TGTGCCAGCAGGGGGCTAGCAAAAGATACGCAGTATTTT. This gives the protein CASRGLAKDTQYF.